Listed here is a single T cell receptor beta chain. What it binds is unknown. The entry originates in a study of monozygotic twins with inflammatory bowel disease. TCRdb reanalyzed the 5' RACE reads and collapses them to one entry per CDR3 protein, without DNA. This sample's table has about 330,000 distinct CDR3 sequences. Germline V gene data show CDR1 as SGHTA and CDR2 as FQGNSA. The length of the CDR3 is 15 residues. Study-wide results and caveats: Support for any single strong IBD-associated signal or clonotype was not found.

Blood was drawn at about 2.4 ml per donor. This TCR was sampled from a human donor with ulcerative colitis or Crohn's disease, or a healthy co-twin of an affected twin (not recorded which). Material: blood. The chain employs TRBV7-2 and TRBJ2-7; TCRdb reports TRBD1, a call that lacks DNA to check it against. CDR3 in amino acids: CASSSAGTGLYEQYF.